In its sample, the clone carrying this T cell receptor (beta chain) was seen many times. Its antigen is unidentified. There are 18 residues in the CDR3. V lost 5 bases and J lost 3; bases outside the gene matches: 10. Per the germline V gene, CDR1 is SGHVS and CDR2 is FQNEAQ. Researchers built TCR beta libraries using quantitative 5'-RACE with molecular barcodes. Each CDR3 protein is one row after TCRdb ran MiXCR on the 5' RACE reads. The sample has about 210,000 distinct CDR3 sequences, 7.3% seen once. These data come from a study of CD8 T cells in ankylosing spondylitis. Study outcomes and limitations: There was reportedly significant enrichment of clones that were disease-linked in matched ankylosing spondylitis synovial fluid. A motif of fewer than ten highly homologous TCR beta variants was seen as apparently characteristic of ankylosing spondylitis blood. Clones that were linked to disease were CD8+ and were relatively rare in peripheral blood.

The chain uses TRBV7-8 and TRBJ2-3; 14 bases fit TRBD2. The sequence was collected from a male donor with ankylosing spondylitis. Sequencing used blood, either unsorted or a sorted T cell fraction (not recorded which). The CDR3 DNA is TGTGCCAGCAGCCCGGGACTAGCGGGAGAAGAGGGTACAGATACGCAGTATTTT. Translated, it gives CASSPGLAGEEGTDTQYF.